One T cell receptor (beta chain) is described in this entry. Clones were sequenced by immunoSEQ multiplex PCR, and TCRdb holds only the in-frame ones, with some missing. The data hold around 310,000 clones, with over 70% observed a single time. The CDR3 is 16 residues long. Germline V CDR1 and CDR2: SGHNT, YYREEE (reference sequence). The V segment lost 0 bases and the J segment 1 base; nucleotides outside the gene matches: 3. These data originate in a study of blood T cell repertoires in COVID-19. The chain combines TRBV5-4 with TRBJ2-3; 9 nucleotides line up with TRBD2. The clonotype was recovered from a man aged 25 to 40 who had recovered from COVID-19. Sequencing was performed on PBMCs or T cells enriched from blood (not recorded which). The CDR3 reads CASSLAQRGGTDTQYF. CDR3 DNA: TGTGCCAGCAGCTTGGCCCAGCGGGGGGGCACAGATACGCAGTATTTT.